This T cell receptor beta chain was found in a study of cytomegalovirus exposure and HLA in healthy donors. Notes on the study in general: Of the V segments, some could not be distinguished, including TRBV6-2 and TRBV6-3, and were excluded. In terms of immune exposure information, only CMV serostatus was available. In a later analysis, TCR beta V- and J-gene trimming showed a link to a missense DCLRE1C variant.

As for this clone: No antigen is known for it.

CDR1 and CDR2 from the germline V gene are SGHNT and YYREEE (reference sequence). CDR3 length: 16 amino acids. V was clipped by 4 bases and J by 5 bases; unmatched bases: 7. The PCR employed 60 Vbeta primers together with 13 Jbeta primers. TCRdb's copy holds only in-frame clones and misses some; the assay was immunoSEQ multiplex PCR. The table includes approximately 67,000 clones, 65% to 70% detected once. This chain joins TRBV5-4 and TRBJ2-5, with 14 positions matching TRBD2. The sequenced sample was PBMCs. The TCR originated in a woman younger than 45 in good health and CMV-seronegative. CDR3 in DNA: TGTGCCAGCAGCCCGAGGACTAGCGGGGGGATGGAGACCCAGTACTTC. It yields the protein CASSPRTSGGMETQYF.